This T cell receptor (beta chain) was captured by sequencing in a study of shared clonotypes between healthy human individuals. Clones were read by immunoSEQ multiplex PCR, and TCRdb kept only the in-frame ones, dropping some. Of roughly 500,000 clones listed, approximately 85% are singletons. Germline values: CDR1 MNHEY, CDR2 SMNVEV (reference sequence). Trimming cost V 2 bases and J 6 bases, with 7 bases left between them. There are 12 residues in the CDR3. The TCR was taken from a woman aged 40 to 50 in good health. Some clones in this sample may be carry-over from other donors' samples. The J gene is TRBJ1-2, the V gene TRBV27; D gene ambiguous. The sample taken for sequencing was PBMCs. CDR3 sequence reads: CASSLRQDGYTF. The CDR3 bases are TGTGCCAGCAGTTTACGGCAGGATGGCTACACCTTC.